The rows below give T cell receptor beta chains drawn from one sample of a study of T cell clones after liver transplantation. Assay used: immunoSEQ multiplex PCR; TCRdb lists only in-frame clones, some missing. The sample records tens of thousands of clones, 83% being singletons. The sample consisted of CD4+ T cells from blood, taken at the 22-month timepoint. The receptors come from a human patient who received a liver transplant. Part of the T cell pool may stem from the graft donor. CDR3s include the opening cysteine and the closing phenylalanine or tryptophan. Fields, in order: D gene, J gene, CDR3 length, clone size, V gene, CDR3 DNA, CDR3 protein. D genes are given only for firm matches. Some rows mark clone size as missing; the rest say once, few, many or name a class of expanded clone.

NA	TRBJ2-5	15	NA	TRBV6-5	TGTGCCAGCAGTTACTCGAGAGGGACCCAAGAGACCCAGTACTTC	CASSYSRGTQETQYF
NA	TRBJ1-1	14	NA	TRBV21-1	TGTGCCAGCAACAAACAGGGTCTGAACACTGAAGCTTTCTTT	CASNKQGLNTEAFF
NA	TRBJ2-1	16	NA	TRBV5-6	TGTGCCAGCAGCCACTCCGGACAGCTCAACTACAATGAGCAGTTCTTC	CASSHSGQLNYNEQFF
NA	TRBJ2-7	14	NA	TRBV27	TGTGCCAGCAGTAGATCGGGGCAGGTCAACGAGCAGTACTTC	CASSRSGQVNEQYF
NA	TRBJ2-4	13	few	TRBV4-2	TGTGCCAGCAGCCAAGAAGATGACGGCATTCAGTACTTC	CASSQEDDGIQYF
TRBD2	TRBJ2-1	14	NA	TRBV29-1	TGCAGCGTCCTGACTAGCGGGGCCTACAATGAGCAGTTCTTC	CSVLTSGAYNEQFF
NA	TRBJ2-5	12	NA	TRBV19	TGTGCCAGTAGGGGGGGAGAAGAGACCCAGTACTTC	CASRGGEETQYF
NA	TRBJ2-7	13	many	TRBV7-9	TGTGCCAGCAGCTCTGGACGGATCTACGAGCAGTACTTC	CASSSGRIYEQYF
NA	TRBJ1-5	15	NA	TRBV6-5	TGTGCCAGCAGATCCCAGGGTAGGAGCAATCAGCCCCAGCATTTT	CASRSQGRSNQPQHF
NA	TRBJ2-7	16	NA	TRBV11-2	TGTGCCAGCAGCCGCGCCGGGGCAGGCACTTCCTACGAGCAGTACTTC	CASSRAGAGTSYEQYF
TRBD1	TRBJ2-7	14	few	TRBV9	TGTGCCAGCAGCGTAACCGGACAGGGGGCGAAACAGTACTTC	CASSVTGQGAKQYF
TRBD1	TRBJ2-1	15	NA	TRBV6-5	TGTGCCAGCAGTTACCCCGGGACAGCTAACAATGAGCAGTTCTTC	CASSYPGTANNEQFF
TRBD2	TRBJ2-3	16	once	TRBV5-1	TGCGCCAGCAGCTTAGCAATTAGCGGGGCCACAGATACGCAGTATTTT	CASSLAISGATDTQYF
NA	TRBJ2-5	13	NA	TRBV11-2	TGTGCCAGCAGCCGCGGAGTACAAGAGACCCAGTACTTC	CASSRGVQETQYF
TRBD2	TRBJ2-7	16	once	TRBV27	TGTGCCAGCAGTTTAGCTCTAGCGGGAGCAACCTACGAGCAGTACTTC	CASSLALAGATYEQYF